One sample yielded the 16 T cell receptor beta chains listed below, sequenced in a study of cytomegalovirus exposure and HLA in healthy donors. PCR employed 60 Vbeta and 13 Jbeta primers. Produced via immunoSEQ multiplex PCR; TCRdb's table is partial and in-frame only. The sample yields over 150,000 clones, around 75% seen once. What was sequenced was PBMCs. These receptors were taken from a young man in good health and CMV-seropositive.

The V and J genes are TRBV5-1 and TRBJ2-7; 10 nucleotides line up with TRBD1. CDR3 length equals 12 residues. CDR1 and CDR2 from the germline V gene are SGHRS and YFSETQ. The junction had 2 bases not matched to a gene; V was cut back by 7 bases and J by 4 bases. CDR3 nucleotides: TGCGCCAGCGGGGACAGGGGATACGAGCAGTACTTC. This codes for CASGDRGYEQYF. The whole variable domain, filled in from reference TRBV5-1 and TRBJ2-7, reads KAGVTQTPRYLIKTRGQQVTLSCSPISGHRSVSWYQQTPGQGLQFLFEYFSETQRNKGNFPGRFSGRQFSNSRSEMNVSTLELGDSALYLCASGDRGYEQYFGPGTRLTVT.

This clone was seen more than once but under ten times. J is TRBJ2-7 and V is TRBV27, with 10 bases that match TRBD2. CDR3 size: 14 residues. Germline V lookup: CDR1 MNHEY, CDR2 SMNVEV (reference sequence). V shed 3 bases, J shed 6 bases, and the junction held 5 bases outside the gene matches. The CDR3 bases are TGTGCCAGCAGTTTGCTAGCGGGAGTCCTCGAGCAGTACTTC. It encodes CASSLLAGVLEQYF.

The chain combines TRBV28 with TRBJ2-5; 12 bases align to TRBD2. Germline CDR1 reads MDHEN; CDR2 reads SYDVKM. This CDR3 has 16 residues. Trimming took 4 bases from V and 11 from J; bases not matched to a gene: 14. The CDR3 region is CASSSPRLAGVEEQYF. Written as DNA, the CDR3 is TGTGCCAGCAGTTCCCCCCGACTAGCGGGAGTGGAAGAGCAGTACTTC.

This chain connects TRBV19 to TRBJ1-6, with 7 nucleotides matching TRBD1. The V gene end was trimmed by 4 bases and the J gene end by 0 bases; junction bases not matched to a gene: 6. This CDR3 region has 17 residues. Looked up from germline, CDR1 is LNHDA and CDR2 is SQIVND (reference sequence). This chain's CDR3 is CASSTTGVSSYNSPLHF. CDR3 nucleotide sequence: TGTGCCAGTAGTACTACAGGGGTTAGCTCCTATAATTCACCCCTCCACTTT.

The chain carries TRBV14 and TRBJ2-3, with a possible D match to TRBD1 (5 bases). The CDR3 length is 13 residues. V was pared by 4 bases and J by 7 bases, with 12 bases between. Germline CDR1 reads SGHDN; CDR2 reads FVKESK. The CDR3 loop is CASSPYDSNTQYF. In DNA form, the CDR3 reads TGTGCCAGCAGCCCGTACGACAGTAATACGCAGTATTTT. Based on the CDR3 plus reference TRBV14 and TRBJ2-3, the full variable domain is EAGVTQFPSHSVIEKGQTVTLRCDPISGHDNLYWYRRVMGKEIKFLLHFVKESKQDESGMPNNRFLAERTGGTYSTLKVQPAELEDSGVYFCASSPYDSNTQYFGPGTRLTVL.

Notes on this clone: Other nucleotide sequences from this sample produce the same CDR3. The chain links TRBV7-9 to TRBJ2-3; the D is unclear. CDR1 is SEHNR and CDR2 is FQNEAQ in the germline V gene (reference sequence). V was trimmed by 5 bases and J by 0 bases, leaving 9 bases between them. The CDR3 runs 14 residues. The chain's CDR3 is CASSPPRSTDTQYF. The CDR3 nucleotides read TGTGCCAGCAGCCCCCCTCGTAGCACAGATACGCAGTATTTT.

The chain carries TRBV7-2 and TRBJ1-2; D remains unclear. Trimming removed 5 bases from V and 7 bases from J, with 20 bases in between. The CDR3 is 15 residues long. Germline V lookup: CDR1 SGHTA, CDR2 FQGNSA. This CDR3 is CASSNKMTARGGYTF. CDR3 DNA: TGTGCCAGCAGCAATAAAATGACGGCCCGGGGTGGCTACACCTTC.

This chain uses TRBV5-4 with TRBJ1-2, with D tentatively TRBD1 (6 bases). V gave up 0 bases and J gave up 8 bases, with 8 bases separating them. Per germline, CDR1 SGHNT and CDR2 YYREEE (reference sequence). CDR3 length: 12 amino acids. The CDR3, as DNA: TGTGCCAGCAGCTTGGACAGGGAAGGCTACACCTTC. Protein: CASSLDREGYTF. The full variable domain, in which reference TRBV5-4 and TRBJ1-2 provide the parts outside the CDR3, is ETGVTQSPTHLIKTRGQQVTLRCSSQSGHNTVSWYQQALGQGPQFIFQYYREEENGRGNFPPRFSGLQFPNYSSELNVNALELDDSALYLCASSLDREGYTFGSGTRLTVV.

This clone showed up just a few times. The chain uses TRBV5-8 and TRBJ2-7; D may be TRBD2 (6 bases). Germline CDR1 reads SGHTS; CDR2 reads YDEGEE. Trimming pared 2 bases from V and 2 bases from J, leaving 11 bases between. The CDR3 spans 14 residues. CDR3 amino acids: CASSFGSGPYEQYF. The CDR3 nucleotides are TGTGCCAGCAGCTTCGGTAGCGGACCCTACGAGCAGTACTTC.

This sequence joins TRBV5-4 and TRBJ1-1; 8 positions match TRBD1. Looked up from germline, CDR1 is SGHNT and CDR2 is YYREEE (reference sequence). This CDR3 has 16 residues. After removal of 0 bases from V and 5 bases from J, the junction contained 9 bases not matched to a gene. As DNA, the CDR3 is TGTGCCAGCAGCTTGGTGGGACAGGCGGTTTCGACTGAAGCTTTCTTT. Its protein product is CASSLVGQAVSTEAFF.

The rearrangement joins TRBV5-1 to TRBJ2-5, with TRBD2 identical over 10 bases. Germline V CDR1 and CDR2: SGHRS, YFSETQ. J lost 2 bases, V lost 0 bases, and 7 bases had no gene match. The CDR3 loop spans 17 amino acids. CDR3: CASSLVLAGNQQETQYF. CDR3 DNA sequence: TGCGCCAGCAGCTTGGTACTAGCGGGGAACCAACAAGAGACCCAGTACTTC.

The CDR3 DNA is TGTGCCTTAGCGGGGTTAGGAGGTAATGAGCAGTTCTTC. The encoded protein is CALAGLGGNEQFF. The chain recombines TRBV6-6 with TRBJ2-1; TRBD2 agrees at 8 bases. The CDR3 length is 13 residues. CDR1 is MNHNY, CDR2 SVGAGI, per germline (reference sequence). J gave up 7 bases and V 11 bases, and 10 bases lay outside the gene matches.

The rearrangement links TRBV9 to TRBJ2-2; 10 bases match TRBD2. The trim removed 0 bases at V and 4 bases at J, leaving 9 bases unmatched. CDR3 length: 18 amino acids. Germline CDR1 is SGDLS and CDR2 is YYNGEE. The CDR3 reads CASSVGFVGLASTGELFF. DNA of the CDR3: TGTGCCAGCAGCGTAGGATTCGTGGGACTAGCGTCCACCGGGGAGCTGTTTTTT.

The rearrangement uses TRBV7-9 and TRBJ2-1; possible D gene TRBD2, 6 bases. V was shortened by 5 bases and J by 5 bases, with 19 bases between the two germline ends. This CDR3 is built from 16 residues. From germline, CDR1 is SEHNR and CDR2 FQNEAQ (reference sequence). The CDR3 spells CASSQSLGGEDNEQFF. CDR3 coding DNA: TGTGCCAGCAGCCAATCCTTGGGGGGAGAGGACAATGAGCAGTTCTTC.

The rearrangement links TRBV6-1 to TRBJ1-4; D unresolved. The germline V gene has CDR1 MNHNS and CDR2 SASEGT. V lost 1 base and J 8 bases, leaving 8 bases between the germline ends. The CDR3 has 13 amino acids. CDR3 protein: CASSEVIREKLFF. The CDR3 region has the DNA TGTGCCAGCAGTGAAGTGATTCGGGAAAAACTGTTTTTT.

The chain has TRBV28 and TRBJ2-5; D is ambiguous. The CDR3 length is 13 residues. Germline CDR1 reads MDHEN; CDR2 reads SYDVKM. Trimming pared 2 bases from V and 3 bases from J, leaving 7 bases between. The CDR3 region is CASSLGGEETQYF. DNA for the CDR3: TGTGCCAGCAGTTTAGGTGGAGAAGAGACCCAGTACTTC.